This TCR beta chain emerged from a study of shared clonotypes between healthy human individuals. Study as a whole: Donors, aged 18 to 49, were a couple of women and three men.

The authors split each subset's genomic DNA evenly across several immunoSEQ plates. Data came from immunoSEQ multiplex PCR; TCRdb stores just in-frame clones and leaves some out. Of approximately 500,000 clones listed, roughly 80% are singletons. The germline V gene has CDR1 MNHNS and CDR2 SASEGT. V gave up 3 bases and J gave up 8 bases, with 8 bases separating them. The length of the CDR3 is 11 residues. Unsorted samples used approximately 87 million PBMCs for genomic DNA. The TCR originated in a woman between 35 and 50 years old in good health. Some clones in this sample may be carry-over from other donors' samples. The sequencing sample was made of PBMCs. The rearrangement links TRBV6-1 to TRBJ2-7, with unresolved D. The CDR3 is CASSDPGQQYF. In DNA, the CDR3 is TGTGCCAGCAGTGACCCGGGTCAGCAGTACTTC.